This entry is about one TCR beta chain. Its antigen remains unknown. The data originate from a study of T-cell memory formation after mild COVID-19. Study at large: Clusters of TCRs were largely donor specific.

General study findings and limits: Clones which contracted sat mainly in CM and EM if CD4+, and in EMRA if CD8+. Whether second-wave clones peaking at day 37 were SARS-CoV-2 specific went unconfirmed.

5'RACE primed at constant segments yielded TCR alpha and TCR beta cDNA libraries bearing sample barcodes and UMIs. TCRdb fed the 5' RACE reads into MiXCR, producing one record per CDR3 protein. The sample contains about 210,000 distinct CDR3 sequences, 8% to 11% of which appear only once. Between the trimmed V and J ends, which lost 2 bases and 0 bases, there was a span of 13 bases. CDR1 is DFQATT and CDR2 is SNEGSKA in the germline V gene (reference sequence). The CDR3 has 15 amino acids. V and J are TRBV20-1 and TRBJ1-1, with no clear D. The sequence derives from a man younger than 30 who had mild COVID-19 (a few samples of this study predate the infection). Cell type and time point are not known. The sample was PBMCs or a T cell subset sorted from them (not recorded which). CDR3 coding DNA: TGCAGTGCTAGACTAAGGCGCAGGATGAACACTGAAGCTTTCTTT. It specifies CSARLRRRMNTEAFF.